Below, 31 T cell receptor beta chains from the same sample are listed, as sequenced in a study of T-cell reconstitution after alpha-beta-depleted transplantation in children (dated by TCRdb to 2015 to 2016). What the treatment or condition label conveys for this sample: allogeneic hematopoietic cell transplantation with graft depleted of TCRalphabeta T cells and CD19 B cells. Libraries were built with PCR. These reads were obtained on an Illumina HiSeq 2500. To normalize quantification of the TCRbeta repertoire, the TCR libraries were built with molecular barcoding that relied on unique molecular identifiers. Using fastp at Q25 and MiXCR, TCRdb reprocessed the public reads and kept productive beta chains. Every distinct CDR3 protein forms one entry, paired with its most common genes and DNA. The sample table records about 340,000 distinct CDR3 sequences; around 16% of these occur just once. About 41% of the sample lies in the top ten.

This specimen consisted of PBMCs, mostly from graft donor cells, obtained 360 days after TCRalphabeta/CD19-depleted stem cell transplant. These receptors all come from a male patient aged 2-15 years who had a stem cell transplant for acute lymphoblastic leukemia, so the T cells may come from the graft donor.

At least ten counts were recorded for this clonotype. A read error may account for a junction end that differs from germline. The CDR3 region is CATSRTPSGSLHLIF. The CDR3 DNA sequence: TGTGCCACCAGCAGGACGCCTAGCGGGAGCCTCCATCTGATCTTC. The chain combines TRBV15 with TRBJ2-1; 10 nucleotides agree with TRBD2. The CDR3 extends over 15 amino acids. The germline CDR1 and CDR2 sequences are LNHNV and YYDKDF (reference sequence).

The chain has TRBV27 and TRBJ2-2; D uncertain. The V gene's germline CDR1 is MNHEY and CDR2 SMNVEV (reference sequence). Trimming took 3 bases from V and 4 from J, leaving 6 bases between them. The CDR3 is 13 residues long. The CDR3 DNA reads TGTGCCAGCAGTTTTATAGGCACCGGGGAGCTGTTTTTT. Encoded protein: CASSFIGTGELFF.

Only a few counts were recorded for this clonotype. The chain recombines TRBV6-5 with TRBJ2-7; D is unresolved. CDR3 length equals 14 residues. The germline V gene has CDR1 MNHEY and CDR2 SVGAGI. Trimming cost V 0 bases and J 0 bases, with 6 bases left between them. CDR3 DNA: TGTGCCAGCAGTTACTCCTTTGGCTCCTACGAGCAGTACTTC. It yields the protein CASSYSFGSYEQYF.

The chain has TRBV5-6 and TRBJ2-5, with D maybe TRBD1 (5 bases). Germline CDR1 SGHDT, CDR2 YYEEEE. CDR3 length: 15 amino acids. The V end lost 2 bases, the J end lost 3 bases, and 14 bases lay between the germline ends. The DNA for the CDR3 is TGTGCCAGCAGCTTTCCGGACAACGGAAAAGAGACCCAGTACTTC. This sequence encodes CASSFPDNGKETQYF.

Ten or more counts support this clonotype. The V and J genes are TRBV10-3 and TRBJ2-5, with a tentative D call TRBD2 (5 bases). CDR3 size: 14 residues. Germline V gives CDR1 ENHRY, CDR2 SYGVKD. V dropped 2 bases and J dropped 0 bases, with 7 bases sitting between them. The CDR3 reads CAISEGGHQETQYF. In nucleotides, the CDR3 is TGTGCCATCAGTGAGGGAGGACACCAAGAGACCCAGTACTTC.

The rearrangement uses TRBV6-1 and TRBJ2-5; tentatively, D is TRBD1 or TRBD2 (6 bases each). V gave up 5 bases and J gave up 4 bases, with 20 bases separating them. CDR1 and CDR2 (germline): MNHNS, SASEGT. This CDR3 has 16 amino acids. The chain's CDR3 is CASSRLEGDLGETQYF. The CDR3 nucleotides read TGTGCCAGCAGTCGCCTGGAGGGGGACTTAGGAGAGACCCAGTACTTC.

The genes are TRBV10-2 and TRBJ2-1, with D hard to call. CDR1 WSHSY and CDR2 SAAADI come from the germline V gene. CDR3 length: 13 residues. The V end lost 2 bases, the J end lost 1 base, and 3 bases lay between the germline ends. CDR3 protein: CASSEPSYNEQFF. CDR3 DNA: TGCGCCAGCAGTGAGCCTTCCTACAATGAGCAGTTCTTC.

A few counts support this clonotype. The chain employs TRBV9 and TRBJ2-1; maybe TRBD1 (5 bases). The CDR3 spans 15 residues. Germline CDR1 reads SGDLS; CDR2 reads YYNGEE. V was shortened by 0 bases and J by 4 bases, with 11 bases between the two germline ends. The CDR3 here is CASSVGTPLYNEQFF. CDR3 bases: TGTGCCAGCAGCGTAGGGACACCCTTATACAATGAGCAGTTCTTC.

The table lists this clonotype with a few counts. This chain joins TRBV4-2 and TRBJ2-2; 8 nucleotides agree with TRBD1. This CDR3 region has 17 residues. V dropped 0 bases and J dropped 1; count of bases not matched to a gene: 4. Per germline, CDR1 LGHNA and CDR2 YNFKEQ. DNA of the CDR3: TGTGCCAGCAGCCAAGAATACGGGACAGGGAACACCGGGGAGCTGTTTTTT. Its translation: CASSQEYGTGNTGELFF.

This clonotype occurred a few times. The J gene is TRBJ2-7, the V gene TRBV20-1, with 11 positions matching TRBD1. With 1 base clipped from V and 4 bases from J, the junction kept 3 bases outside the gene matches. CDR1 and CDR2 (germline): DFQATT, SNEGSKA (reference sequence). The CDR3 has 14 residues. The CDR3 is CSARGGDRGYEQYF. The CDR3 DNA reads as TGCAGTGCTAGAGGAGGGGACAGGGGGTACGAGCAGTACTTC.

This chain uses TRBV4-1 with TRBJ1-5; 7 bases fit TRBD1. The CDR3 is 14 amino acids. Per the germline V gene, CDR1 is MGHRA and CDR2 is YSYEKL. The junction had 4 bases not matched to a gene; V was cut back by 2 bases and J by 6 bases. CDR3 sequence (DNA): TGCGCCAGCAGCCAAACAGGGGTAGGTCAGCCCCAGCATTTT. Amino acids: CASSQTGVGQPQHF.

This chain connects TRBV7-6 to TRBJ2-7, with a weak D call TRBD1 (5 bases). Germline values: CDR1 SGHVS, CDR2 FNYEAQ. Trimming stripped 7 bases from V and 3 bases from J, with 7 bases between. The CDR3 consists of 11 residues. The CDR3 reads CASTTGYEQYF. CDR3 bases: TGTGCCAGCACAACAGGCTACGAGCAGTACTTC.

This clonotype occurred many times. The chain uses TRBV7-8 and TRBJ2-6; 9 bases map to TRBD1. The CDR3 extends over 17 amino acids. With V trimmed by 5 bases and J by 0 bases, 5 bases remained unmatched. Germline V gene data show CDR1 as SGHVS and CDR2 as FQNEAQ. The CDR3 nucleotides are TGTGCCAGCAGCCCAGGACAGGGGTACTCTGGGGCCAACGTCCTGACTTTC. Encoded protein: CASSPGQGYSGANVLTF.

In its sample, this clonotype was seen a few times. The genes are TRBV12-3 or TRBV12-4 and TRBJ1-6, with D unresolved. V gave up 4 bases and J gave up 6 bases, with 7 bases separating them. The CDR3 totals 13 residues. Here the CDR3 DNA reads TGTGCCAGCAGTTATCAGCCTAATTCACCCCTCCACTTT. This encodes CASSYQPNSPLHF.

The chain carries TRBV20-1 and TRBJ2-5; D is uncertain. The CDR3 runs 15 residues. Germline lookup yields CDR1 DFQATT and CDR2 SNEGSKA (reference sequence). Trimming stripped 7 bases from V and 1 base from J, with 19 bases between. CDR3 nucleotide sequence: TGCAGTGTAGTAAGCCGGGTGCCCTCCCAAGAGACCCAGTACTTC. The encoded protein is CSVVSRVPSQETQYF.

This clonotype was counted a few times. This chain's CDR3 is CASSLGTVASYEQYF. The DNA of the CDR3 is TGTGCCAGCAGCTTAGGGACAGTTGCCTCCTACGAGCAGTACTTC. This sequence joins TRBV7-2 and TRBJ2-7, with D perhaps matching TRBD1 (6 bases). Trimming removed 1 base from V and 0 bases from J, with 10 bases in between. This CDR3 contains 15 residues. Germline CDR1 SGHTA, CDR2 FQGNSA.

The chain uses TRBV7-2 and TRBJ2-2; tentative D call: TRBD2 (6 bases). Trimming took 5 bases from V and 1 from J, leaving 17 bases between them. Per the germline V gene, CDR1 is SGHTA and CDR2 is FQGNSA. The CDR3 contains 17 residues. CDR3 in amino acids: CASSPRLVRLNTGELFF. For the CDR3, the DNA is TGTGCCAGCAGCCCGAGACTAGTTCGCTTGAACACCGGGGAGCTGTTTTTT. The complete variable domain, with remaining parts taken from reference TRBV7-2 and TRBJ2-2, reads GAGVSQSPSNKVTEKGKDVELRCDPISGHTALYWYRQSLGQGLEFLIYFQGNSAPDKSGLPSDRFSAERTGGSVSTLTIQRTQQEDSAVYLCASSPRLVRLNTGELFFGEGSRLTVL.

This clonotype came up many times. This chain uses TRBV15 with TRBJ2-1; 13 bases are shared with TRBD2. After removal of 2 bases from V and 2 bases from J, the junction contained 12 bases not matched to a gene. CDR1 and CDR2 (germline): LNHNV, YYDKDF (reference sequence). This CDR3 contains 20 residues. Written as DNA, the CDR3 is TGTGCCACCAGCAGATCTCCGGGACTAGCGGGGATGGGACCCTACAATGAGCAGTTCTTC. Residues: CATSRSPGLAGMGPYNEQFF.

This clonotype was seen more than once but under ten times. The CDR3 loop reads CASSYRSRQYNEQFF. Here the CDR3 DNA reads TGTGCCAGCAGCTACCGTAGTCGCCAATACAATGAGCAGTTCTTC. The genes are TRBV11-1 and TRBJ2-1; D call uncertain. Trimming pared 4 bases from V and 4 bases from J, leaving 14 bases between. This CDR3 is built from 15 residues. Germline CDR1 reads SGHAT; CDR2 reads FQDESV (reference sequence).

The chain uses TRBV30 and TRBJ2-7; 7 nucleotides match TRBD2. Germline V gene sequence: CDR1 GTSNPN, CDR2 SVGIG (reference sequence). The CDR3 has 13 amino acids. Losses at the gene ends were 0 bases for V and 5 bases for J; bases not matched to a gene: 4. CDR3 residues: CAWSVRRENEQYF. For the CDR3, the DNA is TGTGCCTGGAGTGTAAGGCGGGAGAACGAGCAGTACTTC.

The table lists this clonotype with a few counts. J is TRBJ2-7 and V is TRBV28; the match to TRBD1 covers 10 bases. Germline lookup yields CDR1 MDHEN and CDR2 SYDVKM. The CDR3 consists of 15 residues. Losses at the gene ends were 6 bases for V and 3 bases for J; bases not matched to a gene: 8. CDR3 sequence: CASSNPGQGYYEQYF. In nucleotides, the CDR3 is TGTGCCAGCAGCAATCCGGGACAGGGGTACTACGAGCAGTACTTC.

The table lists this clonotype with a few counts. This may arise from a read error, as a much more abundant clone is one base away. The V call is TRBV25-1, the J call TRBJ2-7; tentatively, D is TRBD1 (6 bases). V lost 5 bases and J 0 bases, leaving 8 bases between the germline ends. The CDR3 extends over 13 amino acids. CDR1 MGHDK and CDR2 SYGVNS come from the germline V gene. The CDR3 sequence: CASSRDNSYEQYF. The CDR3 region has the DNA TGTGCCAGCAGTAGGGACAACTCCTACGAGCAGTACTTC.

The chain combines TRBV28 with TRBJ2-4; 8 bases line up with TRBD1. After removal of 9 bases from V and 4 bases from J, the junction contained 5 bases not matched to a gene. Looked up from germline, CDR1 is MDHEN and CDR2 is SYDVKM. The CDR3 spans 13 residues. The CDR3 DNA is TGTGCCAGTCGGGGACAGGCGAAAAACATTCAGTACTTC. It is translated as CASRGQAKNIQYF.

This clonotype has a count of ten or more. V and J are TRBV7-2 and TRBJ2-7; the D is unclear. Per the germline V gene, CDR1 is SGHTA and CDR2 is FQGNSA. The CDR3 has 15 amino acids. Trimming took off 1 base at V and 3 bases at J, with 13 bases between the two ends. The CDR3 DNA reads TGTGCCAGCAGCTTAGGCCCGGTCCCGAGCTACGAGCAGTACTTC. Translating gives CASSLGPVPSYEQYF. Based on the CDR3 plus reference TRBV7-2 and TRBJ2-7, the full variable domain is GAGVSQSPSNKVTEKGKDVELRCDPISGHTALYWYRQSLGQGLEFLIYFQGNSAPDKSGLPSDRFSAERTGGSVSTLTIQRTQQEDSAVYLCASSLGPVPSYEQYFGPGTRLTVT.

The rearrangement uses TRBV6-5 and TRBJ2-2, with 12 bases fitting TRBD2. Losses at the gene ends were 0 bases for V and 7 bases for J; bases not matched to a gene: 3. The CDR3 consists of 16 residues. Germline V gene sequence: CDR1 MNHEY, CDR2 SVGAGI. In nucleotides, the CDR3 is TGTGCCAGCAGTTACTCGGGACTAGCGGGCATCGGGGAGCTGTTTTTT. Translation gives CASSYSGLAGIGELFF.

A few counts support this clonotype. V and J are TRBV4-1 and TRBJ2-1; D unclear. V shed 0 bases and J shed 1 base, with 10 bases lying between them. The CDR3 has 16 residues. Per the germline V gene, CDR1 is MGHRA and CDR2 is YSYEKL. The CDR3 loop reads CASSQEIGWSYNEQFF. The DNA of the CDR3 is TGCGCCAGCAGCCAAGAGATAGGGTGGTCCTACAATGAGCAGTTCTTC.

The rearrangement links TRBV15 to TRBJ1-1, with a tentative D call TRBD1 (5 bases). CDR3 length equals 16 residues. The germline V gene encodes CDR1 LNHNV and CDR2 YYDKDF (reference sequence). Trimming removed 0 bases at V and 4 bases at J, with 15 bases between. Here the CDR3 DNA reads TGTGCCACCAGCAGAGATGTCGACAGTTGGCCCACTGAAGCTTTCTTT. Translation gives CATSRDVDSWPTEAFF.

This clonotype was counted a few times. The gene calls are TRBV20-1 and TRBJ2-7; 8 bases agree with TRBD2. Germline values: CDR1 DFQATT, CDR2 SNEGSKA (reference sequence). This CDR3 is 15 amino acids long. V shed 5 bases, J shed 2 bases, and the junction held 11 bases outside the gene matches. The CDR3 bases are TGCAGTGCTCACCGGGGACTAGGGATAACCTACGAGCAGTACTTC. The encoded protein is CSAHRGLGITYEQYF.

This clonotype appeared a few times. This chain uses TRBV28 with TRBJ2-3, with TRBD2 matching 7 bases. This CDR3 contains 13 residues. Trimming cost V 5 bases and J 8 bases; bases outside gene matches: 7. Germline CDR1 and CDR2: MDHEN and SYDVKM. CDR3 bases: TGTGCCAGCAGTCCCTGGGGGGAGGGTACGCAGTATTTT. It translates to CASSPWGEGTQYF.

This clonotype has only one observation. The CDR3 DNA follows: TGTGCCAGCAGCCCCCCCCTAGCGGGGAGTGCCCAGTACTTC. This sequence encodes CASSPPLAGSAQYF. The chain couples TRBV6-2 or TRBV6-3 to TRBJ2-5; 9 bases are shared with TRBD2. CDR1 is MNHEY, CDR2 SVGEGT, per germline. This CDR3 is built from 14 residues. V shed 6 bases, J shed 9 bases, and the junction held 11 bases outside the gene matches.

This chain joins TRBV5-1 and TRBJ2-1, with D possibly TRBD1 on 6 matching bases. This CDR3 spans 16 amino acids. V lost 4 bases and J 9 bases, leaving 23 bases between the germline ends. Germline CDR1 SGHRS, CDR2 YFSETQ. CDR3 in DNA: TGCGCCAGCAGCCAACTTGCCTACAGGGCCGGCGCTGAGCAGTTCTTC. Residues: CASSQLAYRAGAEQFF.